The 9 T cell receptor beta chains listed next were all sequenced from one sample in a study of cytomegalovirus exposure and HLA in healthy donors (dated by TCRdb to 2015 to 2018). The receptor library was made with the immunoSEQ multiplex PCR assay. For the multiplex PCR, a mixture combining 60 forward primers for TCR Vbeta segments and 13 reverse primers for TCR Jbeta segments was used. Drawn from immuneACCESS, this table holds only the in-frame rearrangements with V and J called that TCRdb kept. Clones are partly lost; checked studies trace under half to an unresolved V gene and leave the rest unexplained. The sample profile shows about 86,000 clones; roughly 73% of them were found once. The ten largest clones capture around 2.6% of the sample. Sequencing used PBMCs. Receptors originate from a male donor in good health and CMV-seropositive.

The rearrangement joins TRBV5-4 to TRBJ2-7; 7 positions match TRBD2. V was pared by 3 bases and J by 5 bases, with 11 bases of the junction left unmatched. This CDR3 comprises 15 residues. CDR1 is SGHNT, CDR2 YYREEE, per germline (reference sequence). Here the CDR3 DNA reads TGTGCCAGCAGCTATGCCGGGAGGACTCACCACGAGCAGTACTTC. Protein: CASSYAGRTHHEQYF.

The rearrangement uses TRBV5-4 and TRBJ2-5; perhaps TRBD1 as D (6 bases). V lost 0 bases, J lost 5 bases, and 20 bases lay in between. Germline CDR1 reads SGHNT; CDR2 reads YYREEE (reference sequence). The CDR3 covers 17 residues. The CDR3 sequence is CASSLAGSRGTQETQYF. As DNA, the CDR3 is TGTGCCAGCAGCTTGGCGGGTAGCAGGGGAACCCAGGAGACCCAGTACTTC.

The chain recombines TRBV10-3 with TRBJ2-5; 9 bases map to TRBD2. The ends lost 7 bases at V and 5 bases at J; junction bases unmatched: 8. This CDR3 region has 14 residues. Germline-derived CDR1 and CDR2 are ENHRY and SYGVKD. The CDR3 DNA is TGTGCCATCAAGGCGTATAGCGGGAGTGAGACCCAGTACTTC. This encodes CAIKAYSGSETQYF.

This rearrangement joins TRBV10-1 to TRBJ2-3; a weak D match, TRBD1 (5 bases). The CDR3 consists of 13 residues. V lost 4 bases to trimming and J lost 4 bases, with 9 bases between them. Germline CDR1 and CDR2: WNHNN and SYGVQD (reference sequence). CDR3 DNA: TGCGCCAGCAGTGCTCAAGGGGCAGATACGCAGTATTTT. It translates to CASSAQGADTQYF.

The rearrangement uses TRBV28 and TRBJ1-5; TRBD1 agrees at 7 bases. CDR1 is MDHEN and CDR2 is SYDVKM in the germline V gene. This CDR3 has 16 residues. V gave up 6 bases and J gave up 2 bases; unmatched junction bases: 10. The CDR3 bases are TGTGCCAGCAGCCCCACAACCGGGACAGGCAATCAGCCCCAGCATTTT. It specifies CASSPTTGTGNQPQHF.

This clone was recorded at least ten times. The rearrangement links TRBV4-1 to TRBJ2-7, with a tentative D call TRBD2 (6 bases). This CDR3 is built from 16 residues. Trimming left V 4 bases short and J 1 base short, with 17 bases between. Germline lookup yields CDR1 MGHRA and CDR2 YSYEKL. CDR3 DNA sequence: TGCGCCAGCAGCCTGACTAGGACATCATTTTCCTACGAGCAGTACTTC. This translates into CASSLTRTSFSYEQYF.

The gene calls are TRBV7-8 and TRBJ2-7; D might be TRBD2 (5 bases). Germline CDR1 SGHVS, CDR2 FQNEAQ. The CDR3 runs to 15 residues. V was cut by 5 bases and J by 1 base, with 15 bases left in between. For the CDR3, the DNA is TGTGCCAGCAGCCCACTAGACTCGAAATCCTACGAGCAGTACTTC. Residues: CASSPLDSKSYEQYF. Complete variable domain (other parts from reference TRBV7-8 and TRBJ2-7): GAGVSQSPRYKVAKRGQDVALRCDPISGHVSLFWYQQALGQGPEFLTYFQNEAQLDKSGLPSDRFFAERPEGSVSTLKIQRTQQEDSAVYLCASSPLDSKSYEQYFGPGTRLTVT.

This sequence joins TRBV23-1 and TRBJ2-1, with a tentative D call TRBD2 (5 bases). TRBV23-1 is annotated as an ORF whose role is uncertain. The V gene lost 0 bases and the J gene lost 8 bases, with 5 bases spanning the gap. The CDR3 runs to 12 residues. CDR3 sequence reads: CASSQSADEQFF. In nucleotides, the CDR3 is TGCGCCAGCAGTCAATCAGCGGATGAGCAGTTCTTC.

This chain connects TRBV14 to TRBJ2-1; 8 bases are a match to TRBD2. The germline V gene encodes CDR1 SGHDN and CDR2 FVKESK. Germline trimming cut 2 bases from V and 4 bases from J; bases unmatched to any gene: 4. CDR3 size: 15 residues. CDR3 loop: CASSQYSGIYNEQFF. The CDR3 DNA sequence: TGTGCCAGCAGCCAATATAGCGGGATTTACAATGAGCAGTTCTTC.